This T cell receptor beta chain was identified in a study of blood T cell repertoires in COVID-19. Study summary: Recovered participants had two consecutive negative NP/OP PCR tests, healthcare professional clearance, or symptom resolution. The study drew acute and convalescent COVID-19 samples from the United States, Italy and Spain. PBMCs, B-cell-depleted T cells, or T cells provided the cDNA or gDNA that made up the material.

CDR3 length: 16 residues. Deletions cut 0 bases from V and 0 bases from J, with 10 bases between. CDR1 SGDLS and CDR2 YYNGEE come from the germline V gene. Here immunoSEQ multiplex PCR was the method, and the copy in TCRdb shows in-frame clones only, minus some. The sample has 350,000 to 450,000 clones; around 87% are singletons. This sequence joins TRBV9 and TRBJ1-3, with no clear D. Sample: PBMCs or T cells enriched from blood (not recorded which). This TCR was sampled from a man aged 35-49 years in a cohort exposed to, infected with or recovered from COVID-19 (not recorded which). CDR3 nucleotide sequence: TGTGCCAGCAGCGTAGCTACGACTATCTCTGGAAACACCATATATTTT. Its protein product is CASSVATTISGNTIYF.